This T cell receptor beta chain was sequenced for a study of Tregs in tolerant kidney transplant recipients. Findings and limits, study-wide: Few patients were studied, so findings need validation in larger groups.

Sequenced by immunoSEQ multiplex PCR; TCRdb stores in-frame clones only, minus some. The repertoire has fewer than 150,000 clones, roughly nine tenths of them found once; the top ten carry around 0.6%. A word on this clone: Its antigen is still unknown.

This CDR3 is built from 14 residues. The V end was cut by 6 bases, the J end by 0 bases, with 10 bases between. Germline CDR1 is MRHNA and CDR2 is SNTAGT. The sequencing sample was made of CD4+ T cells from blood. J is TRBJ2-3 and V is TRBV6-4, with D possibly TRBD2 on 5 matching bases. The origin of this receptor is a human donor in good health. The CDR3 region is CASRRTPSTDTQYF. Here the CDR3 DNA reads TGTGCCAGCAGGCGGACTCCTAGCACAGATACGCAGTATTTT.